A selection of T cell receptor beta chains follows, all from one sample in a study of blood T cell repertoires in COVID-19. Only in-frame clones appear in the TCRdb table, and some are missing; sequencing was by immunoSEQ multiplex PCR. In the table there are hundreds of thousands of clones, 82% of which are singletons. What was sequenced was peripheral blood. The receptor source for this set is an older woman with active or convalescent COVID-19. CDR3s include the opening cysteine and the closing phenylalanine or tryptophan. The order of the fields is J gene, V gene, clone size, CDR3 length, D gene, CDR3 protein, CDR3 DNA. The D gene is left open where the match is weak. Clone size is shown for a subset of rows, as once, few, many or a class of expanded clone.

j_call: TRBJ1-1
v_call: TRBV4-3
clone_size: NA
cdr3_length: 14
d_call: NA
cdr3_aa: CASSQAGADTEAFF
cdr3_nt: TGCGCCAGCAGCCAAGCAGGGGCCGACACTGAAGCTTTCTTT

j_call: TRBJ2-5
v_call: TRBV9
clone_size: NA
cdr3_length: 15
d_call: NA
cdr3_aa: CASSVTGASGETANF
cdr3_nt: TGTGCCAGCAGCGTAACTGGCGCCTCGGGAGAAACGGCGAACTTC

j_call: TRBJ2-5
v_call: TRBV30
clone_size: NA
cdr3_length: 14
d_call: NA
cdr3_aa: CAWSSGYRGETQYF
cdr3_nt: TGTGCCTGGAGCTCAGGTTACCGGGGAGAGACCCAGTACTTC

j_call: TRBJ2-3
v_call: TRBV2
clone_size: NA
cdr3_length: 17
d_call: TRBD2
cdr3_aa: CASSSPGTSGRRDTQYF
cdr3_nt: TGTGCCAGCAGTTCCCCCGGGACTAGCGGCCGCCGGGATACGCAGTATTTT

j_call: TRBJ2-5
v_call: TRBV20-1
clone_size: NA
cdr3_length: 11
d_call: NA
cdr3_aa: CSARRQETQYF
cdr3_nt: TGCAGTGCTAGGAGACAAGAGACCCAGTACTTC

j_call: TRBJ2-1
v_call: TRBV27
clone_size: NA
cdr3_length: 13
d_call: NA
cdr3_aa: CASGDWGYNEQFF
cdr3_nt: TGTGCCAGCGGGGACTGGGGATACAATGAGCAGTTCTTC

j_call: TRBJ2-1
v_call: TRBV12-3/TRBV12-4
clone_size: NA
cdr3_length: 11
d_call: NA
cdr3_aa: CASSLAPVQFF
cdr3_nt: TGTGCCAGCAGTTTAGCCCCTGTGCAGTTCTTC

j_call: TRBJ2-5
v_call: TRBV11-2
clone_size: NA
cdr3_length: 13
d_call: NA
cdr3_aa: CASSSQGDGTQYF
cdr3_nt: TGTGCCAGCAGCTCCCAGGGCGACGGGACCCAGTACTTC

j_call: TRBJ1-4
v_call: TRBV13
clone_size: few
cdr3_length: 16
d_call: NA
cdr3_aa: CASSSRAGEANEKLFF
cdr3_nt: TGTGCCAGCAGCTCCCGCGCGGGGGAGGCTAATGAAAAACTGTTTTTT

j_call: TRBJ2-5
v_call: TRBV18
clone_size: NA
cdr3_length: 16
d_call: TRBD2
cdr3_aa: CASSQSRTSEGETQYF
cdr3_nt: TGTGCCAGCTCACAAAGCAGGACTAGCGAGGGAGAGACCCAGTACTTC

j_call: TRBJ1-2
v_call: TRBV30
clone_size: NA
cdr3_length: 12
d_call: NA
cdr3_aa: CAWSPGGYGYTF
cdr3_nt: TGTGCCTGGAGTCCGGGGGGGTATGGCTACACCTTC

j_call: TRBJ1-6
v_call: TRBV9
clone_size: NA
cdr3_length: 14
d_call: TRBD1
cdr3_aa: CASSEGGAGSPLHF
cdr3_nt: TGTGCCAGCAGCGAAGGGGGCGCGGGATCACCCCTCCACTTT

j_call: TRBJ1-1
v_call: TRBV12-3/TRBV12-4
clone_size: NA
cdr3_length: 13
d_call: NA
cdr3_aa: CASSLGGRAEAFF
cdr3_nt: TGTGCCAGCAGTTTAGGTGGGCGGGCTGAAGCTTTCTTT

j_call: TRBJ1-1
v_call: TRBV2
clone_size: NA
cdr3_length: 14
d_call: NA
cdr3_aa: CASSAGQRNTEAFF
cdr3_nt: TGTGCCAGCAGTGCCGGACAACGTAACACTGAAGCTTTCTTT

j_call: TRBJ1-2
v_call: TRBV5-5
clone_size: NA
cdr3_length: 16
d_call: NA
cdr3_aa: CASSSWADASNYGYTF
cdr3_nt: TGTGCCAGCAGCTCTTGGGCTGACGCCAGTAACTATGGCTACACCTTC

j_call: TRBJ2-3
v_call: TRBV9
clone_size: NA
cdr3_length: 15
d_call: TRBD1
cdr3_aa: CASSVGQGITDTQYF
cdr3_nt: TGTGCCAGCAGCGTAGGACAGGGGATCACAGATACGCAGTATTTT

j_call: TRBJ2-6
v_call: TRBV7-3
clone_size: NA
cdr3_length: 18
d_call: NA
cdr3_aa: CASSSRGRAYSGANVLTF
cdr3_nt: TGTGCCAGCAGCTCCCGAGGCAGGGCGTACTCTGGGGCCAACGTCCTGACTTTC

j_call: TRBJ2-1
v_call: TRBV11-2
clone_size: NA
cdr3_length: 19
d_call: TRBD2
cdr3_aa: CASSLETSGGVEFYGEQFF
cdr3_nt: TGTGCCAGCAGCTTGGAGACTAGCGGGGGGGTTGAATTTTATGGTGAGCAGTTCTTC

j_call: TRBJ2-7
v_call: TRBV19
clone_size: NA
cdr3_length: 14
d_call: TRBD1
cdr3_aa: CASSRDRERREQYF
cdr3_nt: TGTGCCAGTAGTAGGGACAGGGAGCGACGGGAGCAGTACTTC

j_call: TRBJ1-2
v_call: TRBV2
clone_size: NA
cdr3_length: 16
d_call: NA
cdr3_aa: CASSEIVAGWVYGYTF
cdr3_nt: TGTGCCAGCAGTGAAATAGTGGCAGGGTGGGTCTATGGCTACACCTTC

j_call: TRBJ2-1
v_call: TRBV7-2
clone_size: NA
cdr3_length: 15
d_call: NA
cdr3_aa: CASSSAPQVSDEQFF
cdr3_nt: TGTGCCAGCAGCTCCGCCCCACAGGTTTCAGATGAGCAGTTCTTC

j_call: TRBJ2-7
v_call: TRBV20-1
clone_size: NA
cdr3_length: 13
d_call: TRBD2
cdr3_aa: CSASRSGAGEQYF
cdr3_nt: TGCAGTGCTAGTCGGAGCGGGGCAGGGGAGCAGTACTTC

j_call: TRBJ2-7
v_call: TRBV4-3
clone_size: NA
cdr3_length: 15
d_call: TRBD2
cdr3_aa: CASSQGGLAGSKQYF
cdr3_nt: TGCGCCAGCAGCCAAGGGGGACTAGCGGGGAGTAAGCAGTACTTC

j_call: TRBJ1-2
v_call: TRBV7-6
clone_size: NA
cdr3_length: 14
d_call: NA
cdr3_aa: CASSLGPLNYGYTF
cdr3_nt: TGTGCCAGCAGCTTAGGTCCCCTTAACTATGGCTACACCTTC

j_call: TRBJ1-1
v_call: TRBV9
clone_size: NA
cdr3_length: 12
d_call: NA
cdr3_aa: CASSPKGPEAFF
cdr3_nt: TGTGCCAGCAGCCCTAAGGGGCCTGAAGCTTTCTTT

j_call: TRBJ2-5
v_call: TRBV10-2
clone_size: once
cdr3_length: 13
d_call: TRBD2
cdr3_aa: CASGRGWRETQYF
cdr3_nt: TGCGCCAGCGGGAGGGGCTGGCGGGAGACCCAGTACTTC

j_call: TRBJ1-2
v_call: TRBV18
clone_size: NA
cdr3_length: 14
d_call: NA
cdr3_aa: CASSPSGVNYGYTF
cdr3_nt: TGTGCCAGCTCACCATCGGGGGTTAACTATGGCTACACCTTC

j_call: TRBJ2-6
v_call: TRBV3-1/TRBV3-2
clone_size: once
cdr3_length: 16
d_call: NA
cdr3_aa: CASSRNGGFGANVLTF
cdr3_nt: TGTGCCAGCAGCCGCAATGGGGGGTTTGGGGCCAACGTCCTGACTTTC

j_call: TRBJ2-1
v_call: TRBV5-1
clone_size: NA
cdr3_length: 15
d_call: NA
cdr3_aa: CASKVRGADYNEQFF
cdr3_nt: TGCGCCAGTAAGGTCCGTGGAGCAGATTACAATGAGCAGTTCTTC

j_call: TRBJ1-2
v_call: TRBV18
clone_size: NA
cdr3_length: 19
d_call: TRBD1
cdr3_aa: CASSPQVMGQGAPGGGYTF
cdr3_nt: TGTGCCAGCTCACCACAGGTTATGGGACAGGGGGCCCCCGGCGGAGGCTACACCTTC

j_call: TRBJ1-4
v_call: TRBV7-9
clone_size: NA
cdr3_length: 16
d_call: TRBD1
cdr3_aa: CASSLGQGGTNEKLFF
cdr3_nt: TGTGCCAGCAGCTTGGGACAGGGTGGAACTAATGAAAAACTGTTTTTT

j_call: TRBJ2-7
v_call: TRBV7-2
clone_size: once
cdr3_length: 14
d_call: TRBD1
cdr3_aa: CASSPRDSRYEQYF
cdr3_nt: TGTGCCAGCAGCCCCCGGGACAGCCGCTACGAGCAGTACTTC

j_call: TRBJ1-1
v_call: TRBV23-1
clone_size: once
cdr3_length: 16
d_call: NA
cdr3_aa: CASNASGGPMNTEAFF
cdr3_nt: TGCGCCAGCAACGCCTCCGGGGGGCCCATGAACACTGAAGCTTTCTTT

j_call: TRBJ1-1
v_call: TRBV29-1
clone_size: NA
cdr3_length: 13
d_call: NA
cdr3_aa: CSATGTPVTEAFF
cdr3_nt: TGCAGCGCCACCGGGACACCGGTCACTGAAGCTTTCTTT

j_call: TRBJ1-6
v_call: TRBV30
clone_size: NA
cdr3_length: 15
d_call: NA
cdr3_aa: CAWRVDSRSNSPLHF
cdr3_nt: TGTGCCTGGAGGGTGGACAGCCGAAGTAATTCACCCCTCCACTTT

j_call: TRBJ2-7
v_call: TRBV9
clone_size: NA
cdr3_length: 15
d_call: NA
cdr3_aa: CASSVDVAWAYEQYF
cdr3_nt: TGTGCCAGCAGCGTAGACGTAGCGTGGGCCTACGAGCAGTACTTC

j_call: TRBJ1-4
v_call: TRBV30
clone_size: NA
cdr3_length: 14
d_call: TRBD1
cdr3_aa: CAWAGTGKNEKLFF
cdr3_nt: TGTGCCTGGGCCGGGACAGGGAAAAATGAAAAACTGTTTTTT

j_call: TRBJ1-3
v_call: TRBV5-1
clone_size: NA
cdr3_length: 13
d_call: NA
cdr3_aa: CASSLNLGNTIYF
cdr3_nt: TGCGCCAGCAGCCTAAACCTTGGAAACACCATATATTTT

j_call: TRBJ1-2
v_call: TRBV19
clone_size: NA
cdr3_length: 15
d_call: NA
cdr3_aa: CASTNNPGFTYGYTF
cdr3_nt: TGTGCCAGTACCAACAACCCAGGGTTCACCTATGGCTACACCTTC

j_call: TRBJ2-1
v_call: TRBV5-8
clone_size: NA
cdr3_length: 15
d_call: NA
cdr3_aa: CASSLPGTQRNEQFF
cdr3_nt: TGTGCCAGCAGCCTCCCCGGCACGCAGAGGAATGAGCAGTTCTTC

j_call: TRBJ2-2
v_call: TRBV9
clone_size: NA
cdr3_length: 16
d_call: NA
cdr3_aa: CASSVSGTRVTGELFF
cdr3_nt: TGTGCCAGCAGCGTCTCGGGGACAAGGGTCACCGGGGAGCTGTTTTTT

j_call: TRBJ2-5
v_call: TRBV28
clone_size: NA
cdr3_length: 14
d_call: NA
cdr3_aa: CASSPLAGSETQYF
cdr3_nt: TGTGCCAGCAGTCCACTGGCGGGGAGTGAGACCCAGTACTTC

j_call: TRBJ1-3
v_call: TRBV6-6
clone_size: NA
cdr3_length: 14
d_call: NA
cdr3_aa: CASSSVLSGNTIYF
cdr3_nt: TGTGCCAGCTCATCGGTTCTCTCTGGAAACACCATATATTTT

j_call: TRBJ2-1
v_call: TRBV4-2
clone_size: NA
cdr3_length: 16
d_call: TRBD1
cdr3_aa: CASSQGDREMGWEQFF
cdr3_nt: TGTGCCAGCAGCCAAGGGGACAGGGAAATGGGCTGGGAGCAGTTCTTC

j_call: TRBJ2-7
v_call: TRBV20-1
clone_size: few
cdr3_length: 16
d_call: TRBD2
cdr3_aa: CSASSPSGGLSYEQYF
cdr3_nt: TGCAGTGCTAGTTCCCCTAGCGGGGGCCTCTCCTACGAGCAGTACTTC

j_call: TRBJ1-2
v_call: TRBV5-6
clone_size: once
cdr3_length: 16
d_call: NA
cdr3_aa: CASSLRAGRSNYGYTF
cdr3_nt: TGTGCCAGCAGCTTGAGGGCGGGGAGGAGCAACTATGGCTACACCTTC